What follows is one T cell receptor (beta chain) and its context. No antigen is known for it. In TCRdb, the reads were re-called with MiXCR into one record per CDR3 protein. The table includes hundreds of thousands of distinct CDR3 sequences, approximately 46% detected once. This sample is part of a study of T cell repertoires in cytomegalovirus infection. Turning to the study itself: Selected CMV epitopes included recently identified HLA-C-restricted ones as well as well-studied HLA-B-restricted ones. Indications came from public TCR beta signatures; they pointed to CMV infection and to a matching HLA type.

The CDR3 runs to 15 residues. Trimming removed 7 bases from V and 0 bases from J, with 13 bases in between. The germline CDR1 and CDR2 sequences are MDHEN and SYDVKM. The receptor was isolated from a human donor in good health (CMV status not recorded). Some clones in this sample may be carry-over from other donors' samples. The material sequenced was cultured PBMCs, taken from culture after CMV antigen stimulation. V gene TRBV28 combines with J gene TRBJ1-5; maybe TRBD1 (5 bases). The DNA of the CDR3 is TGTGCCAGCACTCAACGGCAGGGTAGCAATCAGCCCCAGCATTTT. It yields the protein CASTQRQGSNQPQHF. The complete variable domain, with remaining parts taken from reference TRBV28 and TRBJ1-5, reads DVKVTQSSRYLVKRTGEKVFLECVQDMDHENMFWYRQDPGLGLRLIYFSYDVKMKEKGDIPEGYSVSREKKERFSLILESASTNQTSMYLCASTQRQGSNQPQHFGDGTRLSIL.